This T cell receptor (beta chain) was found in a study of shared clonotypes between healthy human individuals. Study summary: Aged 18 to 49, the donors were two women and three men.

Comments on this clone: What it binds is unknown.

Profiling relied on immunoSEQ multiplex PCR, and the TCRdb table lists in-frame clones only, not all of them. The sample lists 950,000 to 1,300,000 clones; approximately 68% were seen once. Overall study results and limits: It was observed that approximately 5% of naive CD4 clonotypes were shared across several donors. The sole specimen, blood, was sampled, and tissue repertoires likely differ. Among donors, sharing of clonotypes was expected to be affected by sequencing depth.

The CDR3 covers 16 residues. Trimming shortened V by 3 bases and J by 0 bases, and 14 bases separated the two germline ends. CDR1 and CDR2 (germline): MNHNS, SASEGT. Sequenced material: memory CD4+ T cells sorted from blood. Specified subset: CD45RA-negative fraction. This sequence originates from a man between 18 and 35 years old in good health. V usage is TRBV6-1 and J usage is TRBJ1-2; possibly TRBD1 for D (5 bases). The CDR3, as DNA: TGTGCCAGCAGTGAGTATTGGGGCAGCTCTAACTATGGCTACACCTTC. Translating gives CASSEYWGSSNYGYTF.